Sequencing of this T cell receptor (beta chain) was carried out in a study of T cell responses to AZD1222 COVID-19 vaccine. Whole-study findings and limits: Most donors were white British and more were female, and clonal diversity was possibly underestimated. It was only after the peak T cell response that any repertoires were sampled.

On this clone: No antigen is known for it.

This CDR3 contains 12 residues. In germline, CDR1 is SGHKS, CDR2 YYEKEE (reference sequence). V was pared by 3 bases and J by 8 bases, with 0 bases of the junction left unmatched. The data were produced by immunoSEQ multiplex PCR, yet TCRdb's version contains in-frame clones alone and is incomplete. This repertoire shows roughly 150,000 clones, approximately 92% found once; its top ten account for approximately 6.5%. Sequences were derived from peripheral blood, sampled 28 days after the second AZD1222 dose. The clonotype was recovered from an adult who received the AZD1222 COVID-19 vaccine. The chain links TRBV5-5 to TRBJ1-2, with 11 bases identical to TRBD1. The CDR3 sequence is CASSWTGGGYTF. The DNA for the CDR3 is TGTGCCAGCAGCTGGACAGGGGGCGGCTACACCTTC.